The 23 T cell receptor beta chains below all came from one sample that was sequenced in a study of T cells in Graves' hyperthyroidism and ophthalmopathy (dated by TCRdb to about 2019). Library preparation employed multiplex PCR. The sequencer listed for this sample is Illumina HiSeq 2000. Amplification of TCR beta CDR3 regions was carried out from RNA transcripts. A first-round RT-PCR of the TCR CDR3 used the HTBI primer set with the Qiagen OneStep RT-PCR kit. TCRdb trimmed public reads at Q25 via fastp, called clones via MiXCR and kept in-frame beta chains. Each record represents a unique CDR3 protein, reported with the most common genes and DNA among its rows. In this sample the table shows about 380,000 distinct CDR3 sequences, 14% of which occur a single time. 11% of the sample belongs to the ten largest clones. The source material was blood. These receptor sequences come from a woman aged 55-75 years with Graves' hyperthyroidism.

The CDR3 DNA reads as TGTGCCAGCAGCCGCAGGGACGGTTCCTATAATTCACCCCTCCACTTT. This codes for CASSRRDGSYNSPLHF. The chain carries TRBV6-1 and TRBJ1-6; TRBD1 is a possible D gene (5 bases). This CDR3 comprises 16 residues. V was trimmed by 6 bases and J by 1 base, leaving 13 bases between them. Germline CDR1 is MNHNS and CDR2 is SASEGT.

This clonotype was seen a handful of times. The rearrangement uses TRBV28 and TRBJ2-4; 7 nucleotides agree with TRBD2. The CDR3 sequence is 13 residues long. The germline gives CDR1 MDHEN, CDR2 SYDVKM. Germline trimming cut 5 bases from V and 6 bases from J; bases unmatched to any gene: 4. The CDR3 region is CASSPGGGNIQYF. The CDR3 DNA sequence: TGTGCCAGCAGTCCGGGCGGGGGAAACATTCAGTACTTC.

At least ten counts were recorded for this clonotype. This chain connects TRBV11-2 to TRBJ2-4; 12 bases map to TRBD1. Losses at the gene ends were 5 bases for V and 4 bases for J; bases not matched to a gene: 6. Per germline, CDR1 SGHAT and CDR2 FQNNGV. The CDR3 spans 16 residues. The CDR3 DNA reads TGTGCCAGCAGCGAGGGACAGGGGGCTTTGAAAAACATTCAGTACTTC. It codes for CASSEGQGALKNIQYF.

The sample holds a few counts of this clonotype. The chain couples TRBV5-6 to TRBJ2-1; D is unresolved. CDR1 SGHDT and CDR2 YYEEEE come from the germline V gene. V dropped 8 bases and J dropped 0 bases, with 15 bases sitting between them. CDR3 length: 15 residues. CDR3 DNA: TGTGCCAGTAGGAGACTTTGGTCCTCCTACAATGAGCAGTTCTTC. This sequence encodes CASRRLWSSYNEQFF.

The genes are TRBV25-1 and TRBJ2-1; D is perhaps TRBD2 (5 bases). Between the trimmed V and J ends, which lost 4 bases and 0 bases, there was a span of 13 bases. The CDR3 length is 16 residues. CDR1 is MGHDK, CDR2 SYGVNS, per germline. CDR3 amino acids: CASSGWGGSSYNEQFF. As DNA, the CDR3 is TGTGCCAGCAGTGGATGGGGTGGGAGCTCCTACAATGAGCAGTTCTTC. Full variable domain (rest looked up from reference TRBV25-1 and TRBJ2-1): EADIYQTPRYLVIGTGKKITLECSQTMGHDKMYWYQQDPGMELHLIHYSYGVNSTEKGDLSSESTVSRIRTEHFPLTLESARPSHTSQYLCASSGWGGSSYNEQFFGPGTRLTVL.

This clonotype was observed at least ten times. The chain recombines TRBV28 with TRBJ1-2; D uncertain. Trimming took 4 bases from V and 8 from J, leaving 11 bases between them. CDR1 and CDR2 from the germline V gene are MDHEN and SYDVKM. The CDR3 loop spans 12 amino acids. In nucleotides, the CDR3 is TGTGCCAGCAGTTCTACCGTGGGGGGCTACACCTTC. Protein sequence: CASSSTVGGYTF.

The genes are TRBV20-1 and TRBJ2-7, with D maybe TRBD1 (6 bases). Trimming left V 7 bases short and J 2 bases short, with 18 bases between. Germline-derived CDR1 and CDR2 are DFQATT and SNEGSKA (reference sequence). CDR3 length: 14 amino acids. CDR3 protein: CSVIGSGHPYEQYF. CDR3 in DNA: TGCAGTGTCATAGGGTCGGGACACCCCTACGAGCAGTACTTC.

A note on this clonotype: An end of the junction does not agree with germline; a read error may underlie this. This chain connects TRBV7-8 to TRBJ2-2, with 7 bases aligning to TRBD2. The V gene's germline CDR1 is SGHVS and CDR2 FQNEAQ. CDR3 length: 16 residues. The CDR3 nucleotides read TGTGCCAGCAGCTCTTGGGGAGGGAGGAGTACCGGGGAGCCGTTTTTT. Translating gives CASSSWGGRSTGEPFF.

This clonotype was recorded many times. This chain uses TRBV20-1 with TRBJ2-7; weak D call: TRBD2 (6 bases). V dropped 2 bases and J dropped 6 bases, with 14 bases sitting between them. Looked up from germline, CDR1 is DFQATT and CDR2 is SNEGSKA (reference sequence). CDR3 length equals 13 residues. The CDR3 DNA follows: TGCAGTGCTAGACTCCCGACTAGTCTCGAGCAGTACTTC. Translated: CSARLPTSLEQYF.

This clonotype occurred many times. The V and J genes are TRBV28 and TRBJ1-2, with D maybe TRBD1 (5 bases). V shed 6 bases and J shed 5 bases, with 16 bases lying between them. Germline V gives CDR1 MDHEN, CDR2 SYDVKM. This CDR3 is 14 amino acids long. The CDR3 DNA follows: TGTGCCAGCAGCCTCCACCGGGACGGATATGGCTACACCTTC. Translating gives CASSLHRDGYGYTF.

In its sample, this clonotype was seen a few times. The chain employs TRBV2 and TRBJ1-5; the match to TRBD1 covers 7 bases. The germline CDR1 and CDR2 sequences are SNHLY and FYNNEI. With V trimmed by 6 bases and J by 1 base, 3 bases remained unmatched. This CDR3 is built from 14 residues. In DNA form, the CDR3 reads TGTGCCAGCAGCACACAGGGGAGCAATCAGCCCCAGCATTTT. It is translated as CASSTQGSNQPQHF.

This clonotype was seen repeatedly, ten times or more. The rearrangement uses TRBV5-4 and TRBJ2-7; 10 nucleotides line up with TRBD1. The CDR3 has 13 amino acids. Germline V gene data show CDR1 as SGHNT and CDR2 as YYREEE (reference sequence). The J segment lost 4 bases and the V segment lost 7 bases, leaving 5 bases of the junction unmatched. The CDR3 sequence: CASSDRGYYEQYF. CDR3 in DNA: TGTGCCAGCTCGGACAGGGGGTATTACGAGCAGTACTTC.

This clonotype showed up many times. The rearrangement links TRBV24-1 to TRBJ2-1; D is uncertain. Germline CDR1 is KGHDR and CDR2 is SFDVKD. With 3 bases removed from V and 8 bases from J, the gap between germline ends came to 4 bases. CDR3 size: 11 residues. CDR3 residues: CATSDIDEQFF. CDR3 DNA: TGTGCCACCAGTGATATCGATGAGCAGTTCTTC.

The chain has TRBV6-5 and TRBJ1-2; D remains ambiguous. CDR1 and CDR2 (germline): MNHEY, SVGAGI. V lost 2 bases, J lost 3 bases, and 7 bases lay in between. The CDR3 extends over 13 amino acids. The CDR3 region has the DNA TGTGCCAGCAGTTACCCCCCTGACTATGGCTACACCTTC. As protein: CASSYPPDYGYTF.

This clonotype has ten or more counts. The genes are TRBV30 and TRBJ2-7; 8 bases line up with TRBD1. Germline loops: CDR1 GTSNPN, CDR2 SVGIG (reference sequence). The V segment lost 5 bases and the J segment 3 bases; nucleotides outside the gene matches: 6. The CDR3 sequence is 13 residues long. The CDR3 nucleotides read TGTGCCTGGGACAGGGGTCGGGGCTACGAGCAGTACTTC. It yields the protein CAWDRGRGYEQYF.

This clonotype was counted ten times or more. The chain joins TRBV20-1 to TRBJ2-7, with D perhaps being TRBD1 or TRBD2 (6 bases each). This CDR3 is 15 amino acids long. Germline V gene data show CDR1 as DFQATT and CDR2 as SNEGSKA (reference sequence). The germline V and J ends were trimmed by 4 bases and 2 bases, with 18 bases remaining between them. The CDR3 DNA reads TGCAGTGCTATCGGGGCGGGACACCAGACCTACGAGCAGTACTTC. It translates to CSAIGAGHQTYEQYF.

At least ten counts were recorded for this clonotype. The V and J genes are TRBV20-1 and TRBJ2-3, with 13 positions matching TRBD2. The CDR3 spans 17 residues. The germline gives CDR1 DFQATT, CDR2 SNEGSKA (reference sequence). With V trimmed by 0 bases and J by 8 bases, 11 bases remained unmatched. The CDR3 spells CSARDPTSGRRYGTQYF. The CDR3 DNA sequence: TGCAGTGCTAGAGATCCGACTAGCGGGAGGAGGTACGGTACGCAGTATTTT.

Note on this clonotype: At one of its ends the junction is not consistent with the germline gene, which may arise from a read error. The rearrangement joins TRBV11-2 to TRBJ1-2, with 12 nucleotides matching TRBD1. The CDR3 is made up of 17 amino acids. Germline loops: CDR1 SGHAT, CDR2 FQNNGV. This CDR3 reads CASSQGQGARALGGYTF. In nucleotides, the CDR3 is TGCGCCAGCAGCCAGGGACAGGGGGCGCGGGCCCTTGGTGGCTACACCTTC.

This chain connects TRBV9 to TRBJ1-1, with D perhaps TRBD1 (5 bases). The V gene's germline CDR1 is SGDLS and CDR2 YYNGEE. CDR3 size: 15 residues. V lost 3 bases to trimming and J lost 6 bases, with 18 bases between them. The CDR3 region is CASSGSRDSGPEAFF. In DNA, the CDR3 is TGTGCCAGCAGCGGAAGCCGCGACAGTGGTCCTGAAGCTTTCTTT.

This clonotype showed up just a few times. V gene TRBV9 combines with J gene TRBJ1-1; weak D call: TRBD1 (5 bases). The germline CDR1 and CDR2 sequences are SGDLS and YYNGEE. CDR3 length equals 13 residues. V lost 2 bases and J lost 3, with 8 bases in between. The CDR3 here is CASSVRGDTEAFF. CDR3 sequence (DNA): TGTGCCAGCAGCGTGAGGGGTGACACTGAAGCTTTCTTT.

This clonotype has more than one count but fewer than ten. The V gene is TRBV28, the J gene TRBJ1-2, with TRBD1 as a possible D gene (5 bases). This CDR3 comprises 14 residues. Trimming took 6 bases from V and 8 from J, leaving 19 bases between them. Germline V lookup: CDR1 MDHEN, CDR2 SYDVKM. This chain's CDR3 is CASSPVSGLRGYTF. The CDR3 DNA reads TGTGCCAGCAGCCCCGTTTCAGGGTTGAGGGGCTACACCTTC.

At least ten counts were recorded for this clonotype. V gene TRBV12-3 or TRBV12-4 combines with J gene TRBJ2-3; TRBD1 agrees at 9 bases. The CDR3 runs 13 residues. The J segment lost 11 bases and the V segment lost 2 bases, leaving 5 bases of the junction unmatched. CDR3 loop: CASSLRDRERQYF. The CDR3 nucleotides read TGTGCCAGCAGTTTAAGGGACAGGGAGAGGCAGTATTTT.

The gene calls are TRBV5-6 and TRBJ2-5, with TRBD2 identical over 7 bases. The V gene's germline CDR1 is SGHDT and CDR2 YYEEEE. CDR3 length: 15 amino acids. V shed 4 bases and J 0 bases; nucleotides not matched to a gene: 6. The CDR3: CASSVREFHQETQYF. The CDR3 DNA is TGTGCCAGCAGCGTGCGGGAGTTTCACCAAGAGACCCAGTACTTC.